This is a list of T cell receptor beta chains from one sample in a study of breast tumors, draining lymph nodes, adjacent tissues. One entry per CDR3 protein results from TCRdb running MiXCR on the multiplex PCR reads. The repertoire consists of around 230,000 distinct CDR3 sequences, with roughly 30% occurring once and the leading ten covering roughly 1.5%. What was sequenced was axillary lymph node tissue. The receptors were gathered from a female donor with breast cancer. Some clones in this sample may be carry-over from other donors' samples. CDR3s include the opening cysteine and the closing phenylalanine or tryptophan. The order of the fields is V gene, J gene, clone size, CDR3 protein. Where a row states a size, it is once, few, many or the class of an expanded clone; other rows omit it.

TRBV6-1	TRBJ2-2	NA	CASSRVVLNTGELFF
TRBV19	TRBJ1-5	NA	CASSSLQTYEQPQHF
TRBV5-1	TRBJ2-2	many	CASSLGGAGVNTGELFF
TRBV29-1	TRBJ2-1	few	CSFDSLDEQFF
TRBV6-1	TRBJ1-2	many	CASSENPGLDYGYTF
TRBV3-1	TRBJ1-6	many	CASSRLRPRDNSPLHF
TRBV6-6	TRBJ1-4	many	CASSRQGGSEKLFF
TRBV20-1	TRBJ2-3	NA	CSARPPASGTDTQYF
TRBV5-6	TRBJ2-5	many	CASSRVLTSEGTQYF
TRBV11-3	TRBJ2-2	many	CASSSLFTGNTGELFF
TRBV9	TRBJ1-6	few	CASSVEGSRSPLHF
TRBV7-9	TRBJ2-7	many	CASSQASGSFYEQYF
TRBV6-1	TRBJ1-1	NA	CASSVSQSVTEAFF
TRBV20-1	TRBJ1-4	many	CSAQTGSNEKLFF
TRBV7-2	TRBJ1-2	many	CASSLQGAPNYGYPF
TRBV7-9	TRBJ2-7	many	CASSFGGESYEQYF
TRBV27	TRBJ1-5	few	CASSFPRAGGSQPQHF
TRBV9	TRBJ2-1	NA	CACSSSGSSYNEQFF
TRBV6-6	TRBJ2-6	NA	CASSPPTGENTEAF